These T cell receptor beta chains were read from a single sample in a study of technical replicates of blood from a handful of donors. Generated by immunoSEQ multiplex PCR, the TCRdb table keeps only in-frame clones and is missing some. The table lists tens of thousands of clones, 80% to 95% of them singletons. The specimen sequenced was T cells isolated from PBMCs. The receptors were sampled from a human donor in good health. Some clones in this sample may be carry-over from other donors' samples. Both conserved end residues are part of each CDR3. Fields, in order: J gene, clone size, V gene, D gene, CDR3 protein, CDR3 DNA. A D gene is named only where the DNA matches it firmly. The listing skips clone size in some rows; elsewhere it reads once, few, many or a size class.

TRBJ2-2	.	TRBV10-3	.	CAISVNRGDTGELFF	TGTGCCATCAGTGTTAACCGGGGTGACACCGGGGAGCTGTTTTTT
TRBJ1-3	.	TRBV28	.	CASSPRTGSGNTIYF	TGTGCCAGCAGTCCCCGGACTGGCTCTGGAAACACCATATATTTT
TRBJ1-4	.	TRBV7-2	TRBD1	CASSLEAGTGAEKLFF	TGTGCCAGCAGCTTAGAAGCCGGGACAGGTGCGGAAAAACTGTTTTTT
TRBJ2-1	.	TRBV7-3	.	CASSLSSAADEQFF	TGTGCCAGCAGCTTATCTTCAGCGGCCGATGAGCAGTTCTTC
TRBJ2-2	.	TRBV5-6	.	CASSSQGWTGELFF	TGTGCCAGCAGCAGTCAGGGTTGGACCGGGGAGCTGTTTTTT
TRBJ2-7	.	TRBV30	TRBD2	CAWSVERTSGRARGREQYF	TGTGCCTGGAGTGTAGAGAGGACTAGCGGGAGGGCCAGGGGCCGGGAGCAGTACTTC
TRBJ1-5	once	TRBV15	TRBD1	CATSAGTGPYSNQPQHF	TGTGCCACCAGCGCCGGGACAGGGCCGTATAGCAATCAGCCCCAGCATTTT
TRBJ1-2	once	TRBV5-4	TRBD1	CASSLKGAGGYTF	TGTGCCAGCAGCTTGAAGGGGGCGGGCGGCTACACCTTC
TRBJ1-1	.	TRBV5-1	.	CASSLAHLNTEAFF	TGCGCCAGCAGCTTGGCACATTTGAACACTGAAGCTTTCTTT
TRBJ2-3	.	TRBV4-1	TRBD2	CASSRSSGNTDTQYF	TGCGCCAGCAGCCGTTCTAGCGGGAACACAGATACGCAGTATTTT
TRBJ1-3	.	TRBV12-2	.	CASRYRRGQGSSGNTIYF	TGTGCAAGTCGCTACCGGAGGGGGCAGGGAAGCTCTGGAAACACCATATATTTT
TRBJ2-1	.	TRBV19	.	CASSIDRGAADEQFF	TGTGCCAGTAGTATAGATCGGGGGGCGGCGGATGAGCAGTTCTTC
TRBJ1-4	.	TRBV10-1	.	CASSESTPCQVDNEKLFF	TGCGCCAGCAGTGAGTCCACCCCCTGTCAGGTCGATAATGAAAAACTGTTTTTT
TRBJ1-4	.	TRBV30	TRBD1	CAWSDGTGTELLSSEKLFF	TGTGCCTGGAGTGACGGGACCGGGACAGAGCTTCTATCGAGTGAAAAACTGTTTTTT
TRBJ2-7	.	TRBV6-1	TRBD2	CASSEGRVYEQYF	TGTGCCAGCAGTGAGGGGAGGGTTTACGAGCAGTACTTC
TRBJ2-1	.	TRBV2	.	CASSARSSYNEQFF	TGTGCCAGCAGTGCCCGTAGCTCCTACAATGAGCAGTTCTTC
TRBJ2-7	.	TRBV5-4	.	CASSLGLTVYYEQYF	TGTGCCAGCAGCTTGGGCCTGACAGTCTACTACGAGCAGTACTTC
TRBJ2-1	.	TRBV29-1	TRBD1	CSVPLKQGRVGEQFF	TGCAGCGTTCCCCTAAAACAGGGGCGGGTAGGTGAGCAGTTCTTC
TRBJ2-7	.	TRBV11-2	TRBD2	CASSSYGTSGRNEQYF	TGTGCCAGCAGCTCGTACGGGACTAGCGGGAGGAACGAGCAGTACTTC
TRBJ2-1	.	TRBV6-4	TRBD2	CASSGREGYNEQFF	TGTGCCAGCAGTGGGCGGGAGGGATACAATGAGCAGTTCTTC
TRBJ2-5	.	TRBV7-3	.	CASSSSYQETQYF	TGTGCCAGCAGCTCCTCGTACCAAGAGACCCAGTACTTC
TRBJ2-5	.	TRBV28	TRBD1	CASSFPGTGGAGTQYF	TGTGCCAGCAGTTTTCCCGGGACAGGGGGCGCGGGGACCCAGTACTTC
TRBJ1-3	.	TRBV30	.	CAWSGGSFRNTIYF	TGTGCCTGGAGTGGCGGCTCTTTTAGAAACACCATATATTTT
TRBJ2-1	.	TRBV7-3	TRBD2	CASSPPGLAGEVEQFF	TGTGCCAGCAGCCCACCGGGACTAGCGGGAGAGGTTGAGCAGTTCTTC
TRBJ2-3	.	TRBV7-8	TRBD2	CASSPTLAGDTQYF	TGTGCCAGCAGCCCCACTCTAGCGGGAGATACGCAGTATTTT
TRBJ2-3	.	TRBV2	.	CASSEPTSDTDTQYF	TGTGCCAGCAGCGAACCGACTTCTGACACAGATACGCAGTATTTT
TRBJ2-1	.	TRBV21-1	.	CASTLVGGFSGTSPTNEQFF	TGTGCCAGCACCCTAGTTGGGGGTTTCTCCGGGACTAGTCCCACCAATGAGCAGTTCTTC
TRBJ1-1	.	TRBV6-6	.	CASSPGLNTEAFF	TGTGCCAGCAGTCCAGGGCTTAACACTGAAGCTTTCTTT
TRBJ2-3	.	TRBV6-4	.	CASSDGGSSTDTQYF	TGTGCCAGCAGTGACGGGGGCAGTTCCACAGATACGCAGTATTTT
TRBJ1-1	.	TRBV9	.	CASSVRVTEAFF	TGTGCCAGCAGCGTACGGGTAACTGAAGCTTTCTTT
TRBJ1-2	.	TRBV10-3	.	CAITKNRDNHYGYTF	TGTGCCATCACCAAAAACCGGGACAACCACTATGGCTACACCTTC
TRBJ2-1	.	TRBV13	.	CASSPESDHEQFF	TGTGCCAGCAGCCCAGAAAGCGACCATGAGCAGTTCTTC
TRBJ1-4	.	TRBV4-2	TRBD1	CASSRRLSTQGAGEKLFF	TGTGCCAGCAGCCGAAGATTATCTACACAGGGGGCAGGGGAAAAACTGTTTTTT
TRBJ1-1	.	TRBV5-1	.	CASSWREGVNTEAFF	TGCGCCAGCAGCTGGCGTGAGGGAGTGAACACTGAAGCTTTCTTT
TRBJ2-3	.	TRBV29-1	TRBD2	CSVRAGGSTDTQYF	TGCAGCGTTAGGGCGGGAGGGAGCACAGATACGCAGTATTTT
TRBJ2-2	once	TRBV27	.	CASSRGNTGELFF	TGTGCCAGCAGTAGAGGGAACACCGGGGAGCTGTTTTTT
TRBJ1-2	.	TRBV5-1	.	CASSLVAQSGYGYTF	TGCGCCAGCAGCTTGGTAGCCCAATCGGGCTATGGCTACACCTTC
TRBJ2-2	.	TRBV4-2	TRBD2	CASSQLAGVSNGELFF	TGTGCCAGCAGCCAGCTAGCGGGAGTTTCGAACGGGGAGCTGTTTTTT
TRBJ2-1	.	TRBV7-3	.	CASSLNAWSNEQFF	TGTGCCAGCAGCTTAAATGCGTGGAGCAATGAGCAGTTCTTC
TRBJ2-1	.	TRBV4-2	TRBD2	CASSQGDYSGNEQFF	TGTGCCAGCAGCCAAGGGGACTACTCCGGGAATGAGCAGTTCTTC
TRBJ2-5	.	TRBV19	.	CASSISRETQYF	TGTGCCAGTAGTATATCGAGAGAGACCCAGTACTTC
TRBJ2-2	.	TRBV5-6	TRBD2	CASSSFSGTNTGELFF	TGTGCCAGCAGCTCCTTTAGCGGGACGAACACCGGGGAGCTGTTTTTT
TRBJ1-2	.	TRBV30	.	CACWAGFSYGYTF	TGTGCCTGTTGGGCAGGGTTTTCCTATGGCTACACCTTC
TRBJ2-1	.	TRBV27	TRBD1	CASSTGGNYNEQFF	TGTGCCAGCAGTACAGGGGGGAATTACAATGAGCAGTTCTTC
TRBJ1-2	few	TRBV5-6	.	CASSTIRVRGYTF	TGTGCCAGCAGCACCATCAGGGTGCGGGGCTACACCTTC
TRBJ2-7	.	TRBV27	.	CASSLSGEIYEQYF	TGTGCCAGCAGTTTATCAGGAGAAATCTACGAGCAGTACTTC
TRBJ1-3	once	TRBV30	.	CAWRVRGNTIYF	TGTGCCTGGAGAGTCAGGGGAAACACCATATATTTT
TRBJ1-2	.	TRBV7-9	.	CASSLPPDRWGYTF	TGTGCCAGCAGCCTCCCACCAGATCGCTGGGGCTACACCTTC
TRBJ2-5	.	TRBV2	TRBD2	CASSEAAGEETQYF	TGTGCCAGCAGTGAAGCGGCGGGAGAGGAGACCCAGTACTTC
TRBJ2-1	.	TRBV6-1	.	CASTQGSYNEQFF	TGTGCCAGCACCCAGGGAAGTTACAATGAGCAGTTCTTC
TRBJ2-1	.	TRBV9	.	CASSASSNEQFF	TGTGCCAGCAGCGCCTCCAGTAATGAGCAGTTCTTC
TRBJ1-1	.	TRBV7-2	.	CASVFSGAWTEAFF	TGTGCCAGCGTATTTTCAGGGGCTTGGACTGAAGCTTTCTTT
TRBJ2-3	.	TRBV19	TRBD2	CASSTSSGSTDTQYF	TGTGCCAGTAGTACCTCTAGCGGGAGCACAGATACGCAGTATTTT